What follows are 24 T cell receptor beta chains derived from one specimen sequenced in a study of blood T cell repertoires in COVID-19. Profiled with immunoSEQ multiplex PCR; TCRdb holds only in-frame clones, not every one. The profile shows 120,000 or so clones, about four fifths of them singletons. Source material: peripheral blood. Receptors originate from a man in his 60s with acute or convalescent COVID-19.

This clone was counted at least ten times. The chain is built from TRBV7-9 and TRBJ2-5, with D perhaps matching TRBD2 (6 bases). The CDR3 loop spans 18 amino acids. In germline, CDR1 is SEHNR, CDR2 FQNEAQ (reference sequence). V shed 6 bases and J shed 2 bases, with 25 bases lying between them. The DNA of the CDR3 is TGTGCCAGCAGTGGGCGGGACCTAAGGGGAGGCCCACAAGAGACCCAGTACTTC. Encoded protein: CASSGRDLRGGPQETQYF.

V usage is TRBV14 and J usage is TRBJ1-2; D is uncertain. Per the germline V gene, CDR1 is SGHDN and CDR2 is FVKESK. V was clipped by 3 bases and J by 4 bases, with 12 bases between them. The CDR3 is made up of 14 amino acids. The CDR3 DNA follows: TGTGCCAGCAGCCAGATTACACAGCCCTATGGCTACACCTTC. Its protein product is CASSQITQPYGYTF. The full variable domain, completed using reference TRBV14 and TRBJ1-2, is EAGVTQFPSHSVIEKGQTVTLRCDPISGHDNLYWYRRVMGKEIKFLLHFVKESKQDESGMPNNRFLAERTGGTYSTLKVQPAELEDSGVYFCASSQITQPYGYTFGSGTRLTVV.

The V and J genes are TRBV7-3 and TRBJ2-7; 7 positions match TRBD2. Germline V gene data show CDR1 as SGHTA and CDR2 as FQGTGA. The CDR3 consists of 13 residues. After removal of 5 bases from V and 6 bases from J, the junction contained 7 bases not matched to a gene. CDR3 sequence reads: CASSRGGQGEQYF. In DNA, the CDR3 is TGTGCCAGCAGCCGGGGAGGGCAGGGCGAGCAGTACTTC.

This rearrangement joins TRBV5-6 to TRBJ1-6; the D gene is possibly TRBD1 (6 bases). CDR1 is SGHDT, CDR2 YYEEEE, per germline. The CDR3 has 13 residues. V lost 2 bases and J 14 bases, leaving 14 bases between the germline ends. The CDR3 nucleotides read TGTGCCAGCAGCTTATACAGGGCGCCTACCCTCCACTTT. Amino acids: CASSLYRAPTLHF. The whole variable domain, filled in from reference TRBV5-6 and TRBJ1-6, reads DAGVTQSPTHLIKTRGQQVTLRCSPKSGHDTVSWYQQALGQGPQFIFQYYEEEERQRGNFPDRFSGHQFPNYSSELNVNALLLGDSALYLCASSLYRAPTLHFGNGTRLTVT.

The J gene is TRBJ2-2, the V gene TRBV5-4, with 8 bases aligning to TRBD2. CDR1 and CDR2 from the germline V gene are SGHNT and YYREEE (reference sequence). V lost 4 bases to trimming and J lost 4 bases; unmatched junction nucleotides: 9. This CDR3 region has 16 residues. DNA of the CDR3: TGTGCCAGCAGCCCTTCAGCGGGAGCAAGCACCGGGGAGCTGTTTTTT. Its protein product is CASSPSAGASTGELFF. Filled out from reference TRBV5-4 and TRBJ2-2, the complete variable domain reads ETGVTQSPTHLIKTRGQQVTLRCSSQSGHNTVSWYQQALGQGPQFIFQYYREEENGRGNFPPRFSGLQFPNYSSELNVNALELDDSALYLCASSPSAGASTGELFFGEGSRLTVL.

This chain connects TRBV5-1 to TRBJ2-7; 7 positions match TRBD2. The CDR3 covers 16 residues. V was pared by 4 bases and J by 1 base, with 11 bases of the junction left unmatched. Germline CDR1 is SGHRS and CDR2 is YFSETQ. CDR3 sequence: CASSPTTSAISYEQYF. CDR3 nucleotide sequence: TGCGCCAGCAGCCCCACAACTAGCGCCATATCCTACGAGCAGTACTTC. Complete variable domain (other parts from reference TRBV5-1 and TRBJ2-7): KAGVTQTPRYLIKTRGQQVTLSCSPISGHRSVSWYQQTPGQGLQFLFEYFSETQRNKGNFPGRFSGRQFSNSRSEMNVSTLELGDSALYLCASSPTTSAISYEQYFGPGTRLTVT.

V usage is TRBV28 and J usage is TRBJ1-2, with no clear D. Trimming stripped 8 bases from V and 0 bases from J, with 13 bases between. The CDR3 length is 14 residues. Germline V gene data show CDR1 as MDHEN and CDR2 as SYDVKM. This CDR3 is CASLEIRANYGYTF. As DNA, the CDR3 is TGTGCCAGCCTAGAGATCCGGGCTAACTATGGCTACACCTTC.

V usage is TRBV24-1 and J usage is TRBJ2-2; D remains unclear. CDR1 KGHDR and CDR2 SFDVKD come from the germline V gene. This CDR3 is 13 amino acids long. Trimming shortened V by 6 bases and J by 2 bases, and 6 bases separated the two germline ends. The CDR3 spells CATSRANTGELFF. The CDR3 DNA follows: TGTGCCACCAGTAGAGCCAACACCGGGGAGCTGTTTTTT.

The chain carries TRBV7-3 and TRBJ2-3, with a tentative D call TRBD2 (5 bases). The CDR3 extends over 14 amino acids. CDR1 is SGHTA and CDR2 is FQGTGA in the germline V gene. V was clipped by 2 bases and J by 5 bases, with 11 bases between them. CDR3 loop: CASSLGGSVDTQYF. As DNA, the CDR3 is TGTGCCAGCAGCTTAGGCGGGTCGGTAGATACGCAGTATTTT.

The chain recombines TRBV2 with TRBJ2-7, with TRBD1 matching over 7 bases. This CDR3 spans 16 amino acids. The germline V gene encodes CDR1 SNHLY and CDR2 FYNNEI. V gave up 4 bases and J gave up 3 bases; unmatched junction bases: 12. DNA for the CDR3: TGTGCCAGCAGTGGGTACAACAGGGGTATTCACTACGAGCAGTACTTC. It translates to CASSGYNRGIHYEQYF.

The rearrangement uses TRBV10-3 and TRBJ1-1; D uncertain. The CDR3 is made up of 14 amino acids. Trimming stripped 2 bases from V and 1 base from J, with 8 bases between. In germline, CDR1 is ENHRY, CDR2 SYGVKD. The CDR3 is CAISENIPNTEAFF. The CDR3, as DNA: TGTGCCATCAGTGAGAACATACCGAACACTGAAGCTTTCTTT.

The genes are TRBV28 and TRBJ1-1, with D possibly TRBD1 on 6 matching bases. This CDR3 is 13 amino acids long. V lost 2 bases, J lost 11 bases, and 15 bases lay in between. Germline V gene data show CDR1 as MDHEN and CDR2 as SYDVKM. CDR3: CASSLSPPGDAFF. As DNA, the CDR3 is TGTGCCAGCAGTTTAAGCCCCCCAGGGGACGCTTTCTTT.

The CDR3 nucleotides read TGTGCCAGCAGTTTACTTTCTTTCCAGGGCCCAAAAAGGAGCAATCAGCCCCAGCATTTT. Amino acids: CASSLLSFQGPKRSNQPQHF. The chain joins TRBV28 to TRBJ1-5, with D tentatively TRBD1 (5 bases). V shed 2 bases and J shed 1 base, with 24 bases lying between them. This CDR3 spans 20 amino acids. Germline V gives CDR1 MDHEN, CDR2 SYDVKM.

The gene calls are TRBV29-1 and TRBJ1-3; 7 bases align to TRBD1. Per germline, CDR1 SQVTM and CDR2 ANQGSEA. Losses at the gene ends were 4 bases for V and 3 bases for J; bases not matched to a gene: 6. CDR3 length: 14 residues. The CDR3 protein is CSVVAQGFGNTIYF. The CDR3 DNA reads as TGCAGCGTTGTCGCACAGGGGTTTGGAAACACCATATATTTT.

This clone has more than one count but fewer than ten. This chain joins TRBV2 and TRBJ1-2; TRBD1 might be the D (6 bases). V shed 2 bases and J shed 3 bases, with 7 bases lying between them. The length of the CDR3 is 13 residues. Germline CDR1 is SNHLY and CDR2 is FYNNEI. This chain's CDR3 is CASSESGDYGYTF. The CDR3 nucleotides are TGTGCCAGCAGTGAATCAGGGGACTATGGCTACACCTTC.

The chain has TRBV6-6 and TRBJ1-1; unclear D gene. The CDR3 totals 13 residues. V was shortened by 2 bases and J by 5 bases, with 9 bases between the two germline ends. Looked up from germline, CDR1 is MNHNY and CDR2 is SVGAGI (reference sequence). CDR3 nucleotide sequence: TGTGCCAGCAGTTACGGGAGGGAAACTGAAGCTTTCTTT. As protein: CASSYGRETEAFF.

The V gene is TRBV7-5, the J gene TRBJ2-3; the table's D call, TRBD2, was not checked against the DNA. TRBV7-5 is marked as a pseudogene. This CDR3 spans 20 amino acids. The CDR3 is CARSRAGASGRPDYTDTQYF. The CDR3 DNA is TGTGCCAGAAGTCGCGCCGGCGCTAGCGGGAGGCCGGACTACACAGATACGCAGTATTTT.

The genes are TRBV5-6 and TRBJ2-2, with TRBD1 identical over 8 bases. The CDR3 spans 17 residues. The germline V gene has CDR1 SGHDT and CDR2 YYEEEE. With 4 bases clipped from V and 4 bases from J, the junction kept 12 bases outside the gene matches. In DNA, the CDR3 is TGTGCCAGCAGCCATACACCGGGACAGGTCCCCACCGGGGAGCTGTTTTTT. Protein: CASSHTPGQVPTGELFF.

J is TRBJ1-1 and V is TRBV27; TRBD1 matches at 7 bases. The junction had 5 bases not matched to a gene; V was cut back by 5 bases and J by 5 bases. There are 13 residues in the CDR3. The germline gives CDR1 MNHEY, CDR2 SMNVEV (reference sequence). The DNA of the CDR3 is TGTGCCAGCAGTGGACAGGTCTTGACTGAAGCTTTCTTT. It codes for CASSGQVLTEAFF.

The chain uses TRBV18 and TRBJ2-7; the match to TRBD1 covers 7 bases. Germline-derived CDR1 and CDR2 are KGHSH and LQKENI. After removal of 3 bases from V and 3 bases from J, the junction contained 8 bases not matched to a gene. This CDR3 spans 15 amino acids. The CDR3 here is CASSPSPGQSYEQYF. CDR3 nucleotides: TGTGCCAGCTCACCTAGCCCGGGACAGAGCTACGAGCAGTACTTC.

This chain joins TRBV28 and TRBJ2-3; 9 nucleotides agree with TRBD1. The V and J ends lost 4 bases and 1 base, in that order; junction bases with no gene match: 3. Germline assignment: CDR1 MDHEN and CDR2 SYDVKM. There are 15 residues in the CDR3. CDR3 sequence: CASSYTGGGTDTQYF. DNA of the CDR3: TGTGCCAGCAGTTATACAGGGGGCGGCACAGATACGCAGTATTTT. Complete variable domain (other parts from reference TRBV28 and TRBJ2-3): DVKVTQSSRYLVKRTGEKVFLECVQDMDHENMFWYRQDPGLGLRLIYFSYDVKMKEKGDIPEGYSVSREKKERFSLILESASTNQTSMYLCASSYTGGGTDTQYFGPGTRLTVL.

This chain uses TRBV7-8 with TRBJ1-2; D uncertain. The V end lost 5 bases, the J end lost 8 bases, and 15 bases lay between the germline ends. The CDR3 is 13 amino acids. The V gene's germline CDR1 is SGHVS and CDR2 FQNEAQ. The CDR3 spells CASSRGRGWGYTF. The CDR3, as DNA: TGTGCCAGCAGCCGAGGCCGGGGATGGGGCTACACCTTC.

The chain joins TRBV7-8 to TRBJ2-7, with 8 nucleotides matching TRBD2. The germline V gene encodes CDR1 SGHVS and CDR2 FQNEAQ. This CDR3 is built from 12 residues. V was pared by 10 bases and J by 4 bases, with 6 bases of the junction left unmatched. CDR3 in DNA: TGTGCCACCGTCGGACTAGCTTACGAGCAGTACTTC. This encodes CATVGLAYEQYF.

The rearrangement joins TRBV5-1 to TRBJ1-1, with TRBD1 identical over 7 bases. There are 14 residues in the CDR3. The V and J ends lost 2 bases and 3 bases, in that order; junction bases with no gene match: 4. Germline CDR1 and CDR2: SGHRS and YFSETQ. The chain's CDR3 is CASSFTGADTEAFF. In DNA form, the CDR3 reads TGCGCCAGCAGCTTTACAGGGGCCGACACTGAAGCTTTCTTT.